The 13 T cell receptor beta chains presented below share a single source sample, sequenced in a study of cytomegalovirus exposure and HLA in healthy donors. Primers included in the PCR were 60 Vbeta and 13 Jbeta primers. TCRdb's table, derived via immunoSEQ multiplex PCR, lists solely in-frame clones and lacks some. The table lists more than 80,000 clones, 65% to 80% of them singletons. The source material was PBMCs. The receptors derive from a human donor in good health.

This chain links TRBV2 with TRBJ1-6; 7 bases agree with TRBD1. The CDR3 has 18 amino acids. CDR1 and CDR2 (germline): SNHLY, FYNNEI. With 4 bases clipped from V and 0 bases from J, the junction kept 9 bases outside the gene matches. The CDR3 loop reads CASSGGPGGSSYNSPLHF. The CDR3 DNA sequence: TGTGCCAGCAGTGGAGGACCAGGGGGAAGCTCCTATAATTCACCCCTCCACTTT.

This clone came up a few times. The chain carries TRBV5-6 and TRBJ2-2; 9 nucleotides line up with TRBD2. V was clipped by 3 bases and J by 5 bases; unmatched bases: 8. Germline V gene sequence: CDR1 SGHDT, CDR2 YYEEEE. The CDR3 sequence is 16 residues long. The CDR3 is CASSSYATSGTGELFF. The CDR3 bases are TGTGCCAGCAGCTCCTACGCGACTAGCGGAACCGGGGAGCTGTTTTTT.

A few counts support this clone. The chain employs TRBV10-3 and TRBJ2-5, with D possibly being TRBD2 (5 bases). This CDR3 comprises 15 residues. V shed 6 bases and J shed 4 bases, with 18 bases lying between them. Germline lookup yields CDR1 ENHRY and CDR2 SYGVKD. In DNA form, the CDR3 reads TGTGCCATCAGGGCCGGGAAGGCCTTGGGAGAGACCCAGTACTTC. Its translation is CAIRAGKALGETQYF.

The rearrangement joins TRBV5-4 to TRBJ2-1; the match to TRBD2 covers 10 bases. This CDR3 comprises 16 residues. Per the germline V gene, CDR1 is SGHNT and CDR2 is YYREEE (reference sequence). Germline trimming cut 3 bases from V and 0 bases from J; bases unmatched to any gene: 3. The CDR3 here is CASSSSGGSSYNEQFF. Here the CDR3 DNA reads TGTGCCAGCAGCTCTAGCGGGGGAAGCTCCTACAATGAGCAGTTCTTC.

J is TRBJ1-1 and V is TRBV14, with 7 bases that match TRBD1. Germline-derived CDR1 and CDR2 are SGHDN and FVKESK. V lost 2 bases to trimming and J lost 7 bases; unmatched junction nucleotides: 16. The CDR3 has 17 residues. The CDR3, as DNA: TGTGCCAGCAGCCAAACGCGGTCATGGACAGGAGACGGTGAAGCTTTCTTT. Amino acids: CASSQTRSWTGDGEAFF.

The J gene is TRBJ2-2, the V gene TRBV9; D not resolved. V gave up 0 bases and J gave up 7 bases, with 4 bases separating them. Germline assignment: CDR1 SGDLS and CDR2 YYNGEE. The CDR3 consists of 12 residues. The CDR3 is CASSVVNGELFF. CDR3 nucleotide sequence: TGTGCCAGCAGCGTAGTAAACGGGGAGCTGTTTTTT.

In its sample, this clone was seen once. The J gene is TRBJ2-7, the V gene TRBV19, with D possibly being TRBD1 (5 bases). CDR1 is LNHDA and CDR2 is SQIVND in the germline V gene (reference sequence). The CDR3 loop spans 15 amino acids. V lost 0 bases and J 5 bases, leaving 14 bases between the germline ends. The CDR3 DNA follows: TGTGCCAGTAGTATAGAAATAGGTAGGGGCCACGAGCAGTACTTC. This sequence encodes CASSIEIGRGHEQYF. The full variable domain, rest sourced from reference TRBV19 and TRBJ2-7, is DGGITQSPKYLFRKEGQNVTLSCEQNLNHDAMYWYRQDPGQGLRLIYYSQIVNDFQKGDIAEGYSVSREKKESFPLTVTSAQKNPTAFYLCASSIEIGRGHEQYFGPGTRLTVT.

This chain joins TRBV19 and TRBJ2-5; D possibly corresponds to TRBD1 (6 bases). V lost 5 bases, J lost 5 bases, and 15 bases lay in between. CDR1 is LNHDA, CDR2 SQIVND, per germline (reference sequence). The CDR3 totals 14 residues. The CDR3 spells CASSPLGTRETQYF. The DNA of the CDR3 is TGTGCCAGTAGTCCTCTAGGGACACGGGAGACCCAGTACTTC.

The CDR3 DNA follows: TGTGCCAGCAGTAAAAACTCGAACACCGGGGAGCTGTTTTTT. Translated: CASSKNSNTGELFF. The J gene is TRBJ2-2, the V gene TRBV6-4; no clear D gene. The V end lost 5 bases, the J end lost 0 bases, and 7 bases lay between the germline ends. This CDR3 contains 14 residues. From germline, CDR1 is MRHNA and CDR2 SNTAGT.

The J gene is TRBJ1-3, the V gene TRBV25-1, with D possibly being TRBD1 (5 bases). Germline-derived CDR1 and CDR2 are MGHDK and SYGVNS. The V and J ends lost 6 bases and 4 bases respectively, with 16 bases between them. The length of the CDR3 is 15 residues. This CDR3 is CASSPDGGTGNTIYF. CDR3 nucleotides: TGTGCCAGCAGCCCCGATGGGGGGACCGGAAACACCATATATTTT.

The chain combines TRBV15 with TRBJ2-4; 12 bases align to TRBD1. Trimming at V came to 6 bases and at J to 0 bases, leaving 15 bases not matched to a gene. Germline CDR1 reads LNHNV; CDR2 reads YYDKDF (reference sequence). The CDR3 is made up of 20 amino acids. As DNA, the CDR3 is TGTGCCACCAGTAATAACCCCGGGACAGGGGGCCGGTTAGCCAAAAACATTCAGTACTTC. Its translation: CATSNNPGTGGRLAKNIQYF.

This chain connects TRBV6-6 to TRBJ2-3; D might be TRBD1 (5 bases). With 4 bases removed from V and 14 bases from J, the gap between germline ends came to 16 bases. CDR3 length: 12 residues. Per the germline V gene, CDR1 is MNHNY and CDR2 is SVGAGI (reference sequence). The CDR3 loop reads CASSSEQGFAYF. For the CDR3, the DNA is TGTGCCAGCAGTTCGGAGCAGGGATTCGCGTATTTT.

The rearrangement uses TRBV2 and TRBJ1-2; maybe TRBD1 (5 bases). The germline gives CDR1 SNHLY, CDR2 FYNNEI. Trimming took off 4 bases at V and 12 bases at J, with 18 bases between the two ends. The CDR3 is 13 residues long. DNA for the CDR3: TGTGCCAGCAGTGTCGCGGGGCCGGTTTCTCACACCTTC. As protein: CASSVAGPVSHTF.